One sample yielded the 2 T cell receptor beta chains listed below, sequenced in a study of blood T cell repertoires in COVID-19. Clones were read by immunoSEQ multiplex PCR, and TCRdb kept only the in-frame ones, dropping some. The table shows approximately 150,000 clones, with about 86% occurring only once. The sequencing sample was made of peripheral blood. These receptor sequences come from a man aged 65 to 79 with acute or convalescent COVID-19.

The chain links TRBV11-2 to TRBJ2-3; D is possibly TRBD2 (6 bases). The V gene lost 3 bases and the J gene lost 3 bases, with 10 bases spanning the gap. Per germline, CDR1 SGHAT and CDR2 FQNNGV. This CDR3 spans 14 amino acids. CDR3 residues: CASSFGSGTDTQYF. Here the CDR3 DNA reads TGTGCCAGCAGCTTCGGTAGCGGAACAGATACGCAGTATTTT.

The V gene is TRBV5-1, the J gene TRBJ2-7; perhaps TRBD2 as D (6 bases). The germline V gene has CDR1 SGHRS and CDR2 YFSETQ. Trimming left V 0 bases short and J 4 bases short, with 14 bases between. The CDR3 sequence is 15 residues long. The CDR3 spells CASSLEPGEHYEQYF. In DNA, the CDR3 is TGCGCCAGCAGCTTGGAGCCGGGAGAACATTACGAGCAGTACTTC.